The source of this TCR beta chain is a study of cytomegalovirus exposure and HLA in healthy donors. Notes on the study in general: It was only CMV serostatus that was available as immune exposure information. 150 to 200 TCR beta chains were listed as cytomegalovirus-associated.

60 Vbeta and 13 Jbeta primers were used in PCR. TCRdb keeps only in-frame clones here, not all; method: immunoSEQ multiplex PCR. The sample consists of under 100,000 clones, about a tenth of them appearing once. V was pared by 0 bases and J by 3 bases, with 1 base of the junction left unmatched. This CDR3 contains 15 residues. Germline values: CDR1 SGHRS, CDR2 YFSETQ. In the case of this clone: The antigen is not known.

Donors showed nominal health when sampled, although they likely had unrecorded immune exposures. The sequenced sample consisted of PBMCs. This TCR was recovered from a man in his fifties or sixties in good health and CMV-seropositive. V usage is TRBV5-1 and J usage is TRBJ2-1, with 9 positions matching TRBD2. The CDR3 loop reads CASSLETSGYNEQFF. In DNA form, the CDR3 reads TGCGCCAGCAGCTTGGAGACTAGCGGCTACAATGAGCAGTTCTTC.